The 19 T cell receptor beta chains below come from one sample, sequenced in a study of beta chain features in type 1 diabetes (dated by TCRdb to the late 2010s). Study-level results and caveats: In all four CD4+ subsets, TCRB CDR3 length was moderately but significantly shorter in type 1 diabetes patients.

Library construction relied on the immunoSEQ multiplex PCR assay. The High Capacity cDNA Reverse Transcription Kit was used to reverse transcribe all of the isolated RNA, meaning that expressed TCRB transcripts were what got sequenced. This is the immuneACCESS table as TCRdb keeps it, with only in-frame sequences that have V and J called. A part of the clones is gone; compared with another copy, unresolved V genes explain less than half, and the rest is unexplained. The sample records some 23,000 clones, about 63% of which are singletons. The ten largest clones represent 1.1% of the sample. Their antigens are not known. Input material: stem cell memory CD4+ T cells from blood. What this sample's cell subset or site label stands for: stem cell-like memory CD4+ T cells. These receptors all come from a woman in her forties with type 1 diabetes.

This clone occurred a few times. V is TRBV5-4 and J is TRBJ1-4; the D gene is possibly TRBD1 (6 bases). Germline V CDR1 and CDR2: SGHNT, YYREEE (reference sequence). V was cut by 4 bases and J by 5 bases, with 12 bases left in between. This CDR3 is built from 14 residues. The CDR3 sequence: CASSAGQINEKLFF. CDR3 DNA sequence: TGTGCCAGCAGCGCCGGACAGATAAATGAAAAACTGTTTTTT. Variable domain in full (rest from reference TRBV5-4 and TRBJ1-4): ETGVTQSPTHLIKTRGQQVTLRCSSQSGHNTVSWYQQALGQGPQFIFQYYREEENGRGNFPPRFSGLQFPNYSSELNVNALELDDSALYLCASSAGQINEKLFFGSGTQLSVL.

The chain couples TRBV18 to TRBJ1-4; D is possibly TRBD1 (5 bases). CDR3 length: 14 amino acids. Germline V gene data show CDR1 as KGHSH and CDR2 as LQKENI. V was pared by 4 bases and J by 0 bases, with 6 bases between. This chain's CDR3 is CASSQTATNEKLFF. The DNA for the CDR3 is TGTGCCAGCTCACAGACAGCAACTAATGAAAAACTGTTTTTT.

The chain combines TRBV29-1 with TRBJ2-3; no clear D. CDR1 is SQVTM, CDR2 ANQGSEA, per germline. V shed 5 bases and J shed 1 base, with 10 bases lying between them. The CDR3 runs to 13 residues. The CDR3 bases are TGCAGCGTTTCCCGAAGCCGCACAGATACGCAGTATTTT. Translation: CSVSRSRTDTQYF.

The V and J genes are TRBV4-2 and TRBJ1-4; no clear D gene. Germline-derived CDR1 and CDR2 are LGHNA and YNFKEQ. The V and J ends lost 7 bases and 8 bases respectively, with 11 bases between them. There are 12 residues in the CDR3. In nucleotides, the CDR3 is TGTGCCAGCAACCGAGGTCGAGAAAAACTGTTTTTT. This sequence encodes CASNRGREKLFF.

J is TRBJ2-7 and V is TRBV11-3; D perhaps matches TRBD2 (5 bases). CDR3 length equals 16 residues. Per the germline V gene, CDR1 is SGHNT and CDR2 is YENEEA. The germline V and J ends were trimmed by 5 bases and 3 bases, with 20 bases remaining between them. The chain's CDR3 is CASSAGSRSGNYEQYF. The DNA of the CDR3 is TGTGCCAGCAGCGCTGGGTCTAGATCGGGAAACTACGAGCAGTACTTC.

The J gene is TRBJ2-6, the V gene TRBV4-3; 9 bases are shared with TRBD1. The V gene end was trimmed by 2 bases and the J gene end by 1 base; junction bases not matched to a gene: 15. The CDR3 has 21 residues. The germline V gene has CDR1 LGHNA and CDR2 YSLEER. CDR3 residues: CASSQYWSGGTGRSGANVLTF. In DNA, the CDR3 is TGCGCCAGCAGCCAATATTGGTCCGGCGGGACAGGGAGGTCTGGGGCCAACGTCCTGACTTTC.

Written as DNA, the CDR3 is TGTGCCAGCAGCGCGGGGACAGGGGGTCCTGGGGGCAATCAGCCCCAGCATTTT. Amino acid sequence: CASSAGTGGPGGNQPQHF. V gene TRBV5-5 combines with J gene TRBJ1-5; TRBD1 aligns across 11 bases. This CDR3 spans 18 amino acids. From germline, CDR1 is SGHKS and CDR2 YYEKEE (reference sequence). With 4 bases clipped from V and 2 bases from J, the junction kept 11 bases outside the gene matches.

This clone was detected only a few times. The chain employs TRBV4-1 and TRBJ2-5; 10 positions agree with TRBD2. The length of the CDR3 is 17 residues. The V segment lost 4 bases and the J segment 5 bases; nucleotides outside the gene matches: 13. Germline V gene lookup returns CDR1 MGHRA and CDR2 YSYEKL. CDR3 nucleotides: TGCGCCAGCAGCCGTACGGGGTCTAGCGGGAGTGGCGAGACCCAGTACTTC. Residues: CASSRTGSSGSGETQYF.

There are a few counts of this clone. The chain carries TRBV6-1 and TRBJ1-1; the match to TRBD1 covers 8 bases. The V gene end was trimmed by 6 bases and the J gene end by 0 bases; junction bases not matched to a gene: 3. The CDR3 loop spans 14 amino acids. CDR1 and CDR2 (germline): MNHNS, SASEGT. The CDR3 DNA is TGTGCCAGCAGGGGGACAGGACTGAACACTGAAGCTTTCTTT. It codes for CASRGTGLNTEAFF.

The V gene is TRBV20-1, the J gene TRBJ1-1, with D perhaps TRBD1 (5 bases). Germline V gene sequence: CDR1 DFQATT, CDR2 SNEGSKA (reference sequence). Trimming took 6 bases from V and 6 from J, leaving 11 bases between them. The CDR3 length is 11 residues. The CDR3 here is CSAPGQSEAFF. For the CDR3, the DNA is TGCAGTGCCCCAGGACAATCTGAAGCTTTCTTT.

In regard to this clone: This same CDR3 is encoded by further DNA sequences in the sample. The chain carries TRBV4-3 and TRBJ2-7; D call uncertain. Trimming took 0 bases from V and 4 from J, leaving 7 bases between them. This CDR3 comprises 13 residues. CDR1 and CDR2 from the germline V gene are LGHNA and YSLEER. CDR3 protein: CASSQDLRYEQYF. The CDR3 bases are TGCGCCAGCAGCCAAGATCTGCGTTACGAGCAGTACTTC.

This clone was recorded only once. The gene calls are TRBV4-3 and TRBJ1-4; D remains unclear. Deletions cut 4 bases from V and 0 bases from J, with 9 bases between. This CDR3 spans 15 amino acids. Germline CDR1 LGHNA, CDR2 YSLEER. The CDR3 spells CASSPYSATNEKLFF. In DNA form, the CDR3 reads TGCGCCAGCAGCCCCTACTCTGCAACTAATGAAAAACTGTTTTTT.

This clone was observed a single time. The chain links TRBV19 to TRBJ2-7; weak D call: TRBD2 (5 bases). The CDR3 covers 13 residues. Germline loops: CDR1 LNHDA, CDR2 SQIVND (reference sequence). V was pared by 2 bases and J by 6 bases, with 11 bases between. CDR3 in amino acids: CASSIMRAAEQYF. CDR3 nucleotides: TGTGCCAGTAGTATAATGAGGGCAGCCGAGCAGTACTTC.

This clone was found a few times. The J gene is TRBJ1-2, the V gene TRBV9; D remains unclear. Germline-derived CDR1 and CDR2 are SGDLS and YYNGEE. The CDR3 loop spans 15 amino acids. Trimming removed 0 bases at V and 4 bases at J, with 13 bases between. The CDR3 here is CASSVDWGGAYGYTF. DNA of the CDR3: TGTGCCAGCAGCGTAGATTGGGGAGGTGCCTATGGCTACACCTTC.

The chain recombines TRBV19 with TRBJ1-4, with D uncertain. V lost 4 bases to trimming and J lost 5 bases, with 17 bases between them. This CDR3 spans 16 amino acids. Germline CDR1 LNHDA, CDR2 SQIVND (reference sequence). This CDR3 reads CASSSTRGGANEKLFF. The CDR3 nucleotides are TGTGCCAGTAGTAGCACGAGAGGCGGAGCAAATGAAAAACTGTTTTTT.

The chain employs TRBV10-3 and TRBJ1-5, with a tentative D call TRBD1 (5 bases). The CDR3 contains 13 residues. Looked up from germline, CDR1 is ENHRY and CDR2 is SYGVKD. V dropped 6 bases and J dropped 4 bases, with 10 bases sitting between them. The CDR3 loop is CAIRPQGNQPQHF. CDR3 bases: TGTGCCATCAGGCCCCAGGGTAATCAGCCCCAGCATTTT.

The table lists this clone with a few counts. The chain couples TRBV7-2 to TRBJ2-5; possible D gene TRBD1, 6 bases. Between the trimmed V and J ends, which lost 5 bases and 5 bases, there was a span of 21 bases. This CDR3 is built from 16 residues. Looked up from germline, CDR1 is SGHTA and CDR2 is FQGNSA. The CDR3 sequence: CASSPRGRGNTETQYF. The CDR3 coding sequence is TGTGCCAGCAGCCCCCGAGGAAGGGGGAATACGGAGACCCAGTACTTC.

V usage is TRBV5-8 and J usage is TRBJ2-5; TRBD1 aligns across 7 bases. From germline, CDR1 is SGHTS and CDR2 YDEGEE. V lost 4 bases to trimming and J lost 3 bases; unmatched junction nucleotides: 3. The CDR3 extends over 13 amino acids. DNA for the CDR3: TGTGCCAGCAGCGGGGGACAGAAAGAGACCCAGTACTTC. Translated: CASSGGQKETQYF.

This rearrangement joins TRBV7-8 to TRBJ1-2, with TRBD1 identical over 7 bases. The CDR3 has 14 amino acids. CDR1 and CDR2 (germline): SGHVS, FQNEAQ. V lost 4 bases and J lost 5; bases outside the gene matches: 7. CDR3 coding DNA: TGTGCCAGCAGCTCCCCGGGACAGAAGTATGGCTACACCTTC. This translates into CASSSPGQKYGYTF.